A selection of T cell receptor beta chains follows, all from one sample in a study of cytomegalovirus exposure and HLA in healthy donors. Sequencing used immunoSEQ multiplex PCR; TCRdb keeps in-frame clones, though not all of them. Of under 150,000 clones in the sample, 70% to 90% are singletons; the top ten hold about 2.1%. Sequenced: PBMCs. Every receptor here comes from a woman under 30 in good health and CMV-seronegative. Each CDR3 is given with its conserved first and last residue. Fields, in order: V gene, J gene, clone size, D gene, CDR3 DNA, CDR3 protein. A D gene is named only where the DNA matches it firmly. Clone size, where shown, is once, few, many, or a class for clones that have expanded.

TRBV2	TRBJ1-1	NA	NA	TGTGCCAGCAGTGAACGACTAGGAGGCGGCACTGAAGCTTTCTTT	CASSERLGGGTEAFF
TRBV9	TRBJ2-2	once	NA	TGTGCCAGCAGCGTAGTAAGCGCCGGCGCGAACACCGGGGAGCTGTTTTTT	CASSVVSAGANTGELFF
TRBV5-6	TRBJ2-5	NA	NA	TGTGCCAGCAGCTTGGCCACGGGGGAGACCCAGTACTTC	CASSLATGETQYF
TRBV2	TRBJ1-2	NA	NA	TGTGCCAGCAGTGTTTCAGGGGCTGGCTATGGCTACACCTTC	CASSVSGAGYGYTF
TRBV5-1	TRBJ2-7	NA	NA	TGCGCCAGCAGCTTGCCTTCCGGGACTCAACAAGAAAAGCAGTACTTC	CASSLPSGTQQEKQYF
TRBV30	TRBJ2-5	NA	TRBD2	TGTGCCTGGAGTGGACTAGCGGGCCAAGAGACCCAGTACTTC	CAWSGLAGQETQYF
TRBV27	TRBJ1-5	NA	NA	TGTGCCAGCAGCCGACCCGGGCAGCCCCAGCATTTT	CASSRPGQPQHF
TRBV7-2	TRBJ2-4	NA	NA	TGTGCCAGCAGCTTAGTGAGGTCCAAAAACATTCAGTACTTC	CASSLVRSKNIQYF
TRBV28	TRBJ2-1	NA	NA	TGTGCCAGCTGGCCGGTTAGCCTAGCGTCCCATGAGCAGTTCTTC	CASWPVSLASHEQFF
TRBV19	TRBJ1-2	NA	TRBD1	TGTGCCAGTAGTACCTCGACAGGGGCCGCGCGGGGCTATGGCTACACCTTC	CASSTSTGAARGYGYTF
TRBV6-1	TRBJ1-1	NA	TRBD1	TGTGCCAGCAGGGGACAGTGGATCCCTGAAGCTTTCTTT	CASRGQWIPEAFF
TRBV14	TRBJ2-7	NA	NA	TGTGCCAGCAGCCCAAACAGGGCTTCATACGAGCAGTACTTC	CASSPNRASYEQYF
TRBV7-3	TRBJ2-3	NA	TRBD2	TGTGCCAGCAGTCTTAGCGGGAGGACAGATACGCAGTATTTT	CASSLSGRTDTQYF
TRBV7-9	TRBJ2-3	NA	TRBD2	TGTGCCAGCAGCTTAACCTTCGGGGGGGCCGCAGATACGCAGTATTTT	CASSLTFGGAADTQYF
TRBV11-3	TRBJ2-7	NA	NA	TGTGCCAGCAGCTTACCGAGCTCCTACGAGCAGTACTTC	CASSLPSSYEQYF
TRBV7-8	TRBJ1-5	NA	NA	TGTGCCAGCAGCTTAGACAGAAATCAGCCCCAGCATTTT	CASSLDRNQPQHF
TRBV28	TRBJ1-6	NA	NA	TGTGCCAGCACCTCGAGAGTAGCCTATAATTCACCCCTCCACTTT	CASTSRVAYNSPLHF
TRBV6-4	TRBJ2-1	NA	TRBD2	TGTGCCAGCAGTGCCGAGACTAGCGTCTATGAGCAGTTCTTC	CASSAETSVYEQFF
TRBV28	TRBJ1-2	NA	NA	TGTGCCAGCAGTTCAAGCTCCCGAGGCTACACCTTC	CASSSSSRGYTF
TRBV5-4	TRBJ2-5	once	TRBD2	TGTGCCAGCAGCTCGGGACTAGCGAAATCACAAGAGACCCAGTACTTC	CASSSGLAKSQETQYF
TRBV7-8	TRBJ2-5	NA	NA	TGTGCCAGCAGCCGTTTGGGGCTGACCCAAGAGACCCAGTACTTC	CASSRLGLTQETQYF
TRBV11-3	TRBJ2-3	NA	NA	TGTGCCAGCAGCCCCCTGGGACAACACAGCACAGATACGCAGTATTTT	CASSPLGQHSTDTQYF
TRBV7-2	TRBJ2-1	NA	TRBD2	TGTGCCAGCAGCTTAGGGACTAGCAGTGAGCAGTTCTTC	CASSLGTSSEQFF
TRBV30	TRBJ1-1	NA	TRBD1	TGTGCCTGGAAGACAGGGGGCCGGGCTGAAGCTTTCTTT	CAWKTGGRAEAFF
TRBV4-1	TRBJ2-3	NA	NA	TGCGCCAGCAGCCAAGAAGGGAGCGGACTCACAGATACGCAGTATTTT	CASSQEGSGLTDTQYF
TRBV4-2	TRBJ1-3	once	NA	TGTGCCAGCAGCCAAGAGGGACAAGTGGGAAACACCATATATTTT	CASSQEGQVGNTIYF
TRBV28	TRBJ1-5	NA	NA	TGTGCCAGCAGTTTATGGGGGGGTCAGCCCCAGCATTTT	CASSLWGGQPQHF
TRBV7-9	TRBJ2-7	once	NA	TGTGCCAGCAGCCCTGGGGGGGAGCAGTACTTC	CASSPGGEQYF
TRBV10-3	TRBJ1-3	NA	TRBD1	TGTGCCATCAGTGAAATATCAGGGGGGCGCGGAAACACCATATATTTT	CAISEISGGRGNTIYF
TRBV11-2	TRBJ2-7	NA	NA	TGTGCCAGCAGCGCAGTTTGGCACGAGCAGTACTTC	CASSAVWHEQYF
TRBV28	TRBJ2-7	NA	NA	TGTGCCAGCAGTTTACCGGGTGTCTACGAGCAGTACTTC	CASSLPGVYEQYF
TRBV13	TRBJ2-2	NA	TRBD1	TGTGCCAGCAGCCGGGACAGGGGAGGCGGGGAGCTGTTTTTT	CASSRDRGGGELFF
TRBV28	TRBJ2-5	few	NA	TGTGCCAGCAGTTTCACCGACTACCAAGAGACCCAGTACTTC	CASSFTDYQETQYF
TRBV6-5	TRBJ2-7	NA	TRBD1	TGTGCCAGCAGAGACAGGGTTTCCTACGAGCAGTACTTC	CASRDRVSYEQYF
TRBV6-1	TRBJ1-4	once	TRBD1	TGTGCCAGCACTAGACAGGGGGCGGGTGAAAAACTGTTTTTT	CASTRQGAGEKLFF
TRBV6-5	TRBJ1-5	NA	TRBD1	TGTGCCAGCAGATCGGGCCAGGGGGGCAATCAGCCCCAGCATTTT	CASRSGQGGNQPQHF
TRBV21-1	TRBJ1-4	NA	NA	TGTGCCAGCAGCGCGGGGACAGGGGGCGAGACTACAACTAATGAAAAACTGTTTTTT	CASSAGTGGETTTNEKLFF
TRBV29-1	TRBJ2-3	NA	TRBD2	TGCAGCGTTGTCGGTATAGCGGGAGGGTTAGCAGATACGCAGTATTTT	CSVVGIAGGLADTQYF
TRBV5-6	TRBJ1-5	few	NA	TGTGCCAGCAGCTTGTTCTGGGAGGGTCAGCCCCAGCATTTT	CASSLFWEGQPQHF
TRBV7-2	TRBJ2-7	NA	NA	TGTGCCAGCAGCTTAGAGGCTAGTCAGCAGTACTTC	CASSLEASQQYF
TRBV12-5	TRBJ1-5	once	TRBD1	TGTGCTCCCGGACAGGGGGCAAATTCTTCTAGCAATCAGCCCCAGCATTTT	CAPGQGANSSSNQPQHF